The 19 T cell receptor beta chains presented below share a single source sample, sequenced in a study of T cells in Graves' hyperthyroidism and ophthalmopathy. Amplification targeted TCR beta CDR3 regions from RNA transcripts. First-round RT-PCR with HTBI primers amplified the TCR CDR3 region. Each CDR3 protein is one row after TCRdb ran MiXCR on the multiplex PCR reads. The data contain a few hundred thousand distinct CDR3 sequences, more than 15% of them singletons. The sequencing sample was made of blood. These receptors were obtained from a woman in her 30s with Graves' hyperthyroidism.

This clonotype was seen at least ten times. The rearrangement uses TRBV28 and TRBJ1-1; a possible D gene is TRBD1 (6 bases). Germline CDR1 reads MDHEN; CDR2 reads SYDVKM. The CDR3 spans 15 residues. V was shortened by 3 bases and J by 5 bases, with 16 bases between the two germline ends. CDR3 residues: CASSFPGGLDTEAFF. The CDR3 coding sequence is TGTGCCAGCAGTTTCCCGGGGGGGCTTGATACTGAAGCTTTCTTT.

V is TRBV2 and J is TRBJ2-1, with 15 bases matching TRBD2. The CDR3 loop spans 17 amino acids. The germline gives CDR1 SNHLY, CDR2 FYNNEI. Losses at the gene ends were 7 bases for V and 6 bases for J; bases not matched to a gene: 10. The CDR3 here is CASMTGLAGGPGNEQFF. The CDR3 nucleotides are TGTGCCAGCATGACCGGACTAGCGGGAGGGCCTGGCAATGAGCAGTTCTTC. The full variable domain, completed using reference TRBV2 and TRBJ2-1, is EPEVTQTPSHQVTQMGQEVILRCVPISNHLYFYWYRQILGQKVEFLVSFYNNEISEKSEIFDDQFSVERPDGSNFTLKIRSTKLEDSAMYFCASMTGLAGGPGNEQFFGPGTRLTVL.

The rearrangement links TRBV7-6 to TRBJ2-7; 11 bases fit TRBD2. The V segment lost 5 bases and the J segment 2 bases; nucleotides outside the gene matches: 8. This CDR3 has 16 amino acids. Germline loops: CDR1 SGHVS, CDR2 FNYEAQ. The DNA for the CDR3 is TGTGCCAGCAGCGCTAGCGGGAGGCCCTTTACCTACGAGCAGTACTTC. Protein: CASSASGRPFTYEQYF.

As to this clonotype: Its ends do not fully match the called genes, so a read error is possible. The chain combines TRBV7-6 with TRBJ2-3; 10 nucleotides match TRBD2. Looked up from germline, CDR1 is SGHVS and CDR2 is FNYEAQ. This CDR3 contains 19 residues. The chain's CDR3 is CASSQVYLNLAGGTDTQYF. In DNA, the CDR3 is TGCGCCAGCAGCCAAGTTTATCTGAATCTAGCGGGAGGCACAGATACGCAGTATTTT.

This clonotype was counted only a few times. This may be a read error: a much more frequent sequence differs by one nucleotide. V is TRBV24-1 and J is TRBJ2-1; 11 positions match TRBD1. After removal of 4 bases from V and 8 bases from J, the junction contained 9 bases not matched to a gene. Germline V gene sequence: CDR1 KGHDR, CDR2 SFDVKD. This CDR3 spans 16 amino acids. The CDR3 here is CATSDPGTGGNDEQFF. CDR3 DNA sequence: TGTGCCACCAGTGACCCCGGGACAGGGGGGAACGATGAGCAGTTCTTC.

Note on this clonotype: An end of the junction differs from the germline gene, which may be a read error. The chain links TRBV6-2 or TRBV6-3 to TRBJ2-7; 8 nucleotides line up with TRBD2. Germline V gene lookup returns CDR1 MNHEY and CDR2 SVGEGT. The CDR3 covers 15 residues. The chain's CDR3 is CASSQESAGGGEQYF. DNA for the CDR3: TGCGCCAGCAGCCAAGAATCGGCGGGAGGTGGCGAGCAGTACTTC.

A few counts support this clonotype. The V call is TRBV5-5, the J call TRBJ1-5; 8 bases line up with TRBD1. Germline V CDR1 and CDR2: SGHKS, YYEKEE (reference sequence). V gave up 4 bases and J gave up 9 bases; unmatched junction bases: 12. This CDR3 is 15 amino acids long. The CDR3: CASSPAGGQGGPQHF. The DNA for the CDR3 is TGTGCCAGCAGCCCGGCTGGAGGACAGGGAGGGCCCCAGCATTTT.

In this sample, this clonotype turned up many times. This sequence joins TRBV12-3 or TRBV12-4 and TRBJ2-5, with D tentatively TRBD1 (6 bases). This CDR3 has 14 residues. Trimming cost V 3 bases and J 5 bases, with 13 bases left between them. The CDR3 coding sequence is TGTGCCAGCAGTTTCCAGGGGCTAGTGGAGACCCAGTACTTC. Translation gives CASSFQGLVETQYF.

The chain recombines TRBV19 with TRBJ2-1; TRBD2 agrees at 8 bases. Germline lookup yields CDR1 LNHDA and CDR2 SQIVND (reference sequence). CDR3 length equals 18 residues. V shed 0 bases, J shed 6 bases, and the junction held 13 bases outside the gene matches. DNA for the CDR3: TGTGCCAGTAGTATAGAACTTCTAGCGGCGGGAGGCCCCAATGAGCAGTTCTTC. Encoded protein: CASSIELLAAGGPNEQFF.

This clonotype appeared many times. The rearrangement joins TRBV20-1 to TRBJ2-1; weak D call: TRBD1 (6 bases). The germline CDR1 and CDR2 sequences are DFQATT and SNEGSKA (reference sequence). This CDR3 has 14 amino acids. V lost 5 bases and J 0 bases, leaving 11 bases between the germline ends. CDR3 nucleotides: TGCAGTGCTCCCGGACAGTTCTCCTACAATGAGCAGTTCTTC. It translates to CSAPGQFSYNEQFF.

This clonotype was seen only a few times. The chain employs TRBV20-1 and TRBJ2-2; D may correspond to TRBD1 or TRBD2 (5 bases each). CDR1 is DFQATT and CDR2 is SNEGSKA in the germline V gene (reference sequence). V lost 6 bases, J lost 1 base, and 18 bases lay in between. The CDR3 covers 16 residues. This CDR3 is CSAPDTGTQNTGELFF. As DNA, the CDR3 is TGCAGTGCGCCTGATACCGGGACGCAGAACACCGGGGAGCTGTTTTTT.

This chain joins TRBV12-5 and TRBJ2-7; 10 positions agree with TRBD2. V dropped 5 bases and J dropped 1; count of bases not matched to a gene: 8. This CDR3 region has 16 residues. Germline V gene sequence: CDR1 LGHNT, CDR2 FRNRAP. CDR3 residues: CASGITSGMRSYEQYF. CDR3 in DNA: TGTGCTAGTGGTATCACTAGCGGGATGAGGTCCTACGAGCAGTACTTC. Supplemented by reference TRBV12-5 and TRBJ2-7, the full variable domain reads DARVTQTPRHKVTEMGQEVTMRCQPILGHNTVFWYRQTMMQGLELLAYFRNRAPLDDSGMPKDRFSAEMPDATLATLKIQPSEPRDSAVYFCASGITSGMRSYEQYFGPGTRLTVT.

In this sample, this clonotype turned up many times. The chain couples TRBV20-1 to TRBJ2-7; a possible D gene is TRBD1 (7 bases). This CDR3 is 14 amino acids long. Germline lookup yields CDR1 DFQATT and CDR2 SNEGSKA (reference sequence). With 7 bases removed from V and 4 bases from J, the gap between germline ends came to 20 bases. The CDR3 DNA reads TGCAGTGTAGCGGAGGGGACAGTTAAGTACGAGCAGTACTTC. Translated: CSVAEGTVKYEQYF.

This clonotype has at least ten counts. CDR3 nucleotides: TGTGCCAGCAGCTCGTCTGGCCTAGCGGAAGAGCAGTACTTC. This sequence encodes CASSSSGLAEEQYF. V and J are TRBV11-2 and TRBJ2-7; the match to TRBD2 covers 7 bases. J was trimmed by 7 bases and V by 4 bases; bases with no gene match: 10. CDR1 and CDR2 from the germline V gene are SGHAT and FQNNGV. CDR3 size: 14 residues. Combining the CDR3 with reference TRBV11-2 and TRBJ2-7 gives the whole variable domain EAGVAQSPRYKIIEKRQSVAFWCNPISGHATLYWYQQILGQGPKLLIQFQNNGVVDDSQLPKDRFSAERLKGVDSTLKIQPAKLEDSAVYLCASSSSGLAEEQYFGPGTRLTVT.

In this sample, this clonotype turned up many times. The chain uses TRBV12-3 or TRBV12-4 and TRBJ1-2; 8 bases line up with TRBD1. Trimming at V came to 1 base and at J to 3 bases, leaving 16 bases not matched to a gene. This CDR3 is 19 amino acids long. CDR3: CASSLVSRPGGAGYYGYTF. The CDR3 DNA reads TGTGCCAGCAGTTTAGTCTCGAGGCCAGGGGGCGCGGGGTACTATGGCTACACCTTC.

The chain's CDR3 is CAWSGQGSDTQYF. CDR3 nucleotides: TGTGCCTGGAGTGGACAGGGATCAGATACGCAGTATTTT. V gene TRBV30 combines with J gene TRBJ2-3, with 7 bases aligning to TRBD1. CDR3 length equals 13 residues. With 1 base clipped from V and 4 bases from J, the junction kept 2 bases outside the gene matches. Germline lookup yields CDR1 GTSNPN and CDR2 SVGIG (reference sequence). Full variable domain (outside the CDR3, taken from reference TRBV30 and TRBJ2-3): SQTIHQWPATLVQPVGSPLSLECTVEGTSNPNLYWYRQAAGRGLQLLFYSVGIGQISSEVPQNLSASRPQDRQFILSSKKLLLSDSGFYLCAWSGQGSDTQYFGPGTRLTVL.

This clonotype was picked up a small number of times. The rearrangement links TRBV7-9 to TRBJ2-7, with D perhaps TRBD1 or TRBD2 (6 bases each). CDR1 is SEHNR and CDR2 is FQNEAQ in the germline V gene (reference sequence). The CDR3 runs 16 residues. Trimming removed 5 bases at V and 1 base at J, with 18 bases between. CDR3 residues: CASSPPGGGLSYEQYF. In DNA, the CDR3 is TGTGCCAGCAGCCCCCCAGGAGGGGGGCTGTCCTACGAGCAGTACTTC.

The V gene is TRBV10-3, the J gene TRBJ2-1, with D possibly being TRBD2 (6 bases). The CDR3 length is 14 residues. The germline CDR1 and CDR2 sequences are ENHRY and SYGVKD. The V and J ends lost 7 bases and 8 bases respectively, with 18 bases between them. CDR3 in DNA: TGTGCCATCACCCCGGGTGTAGCTAGCGATGAGCAGTTCTTC. It yields the protein CAITPGVASDEQFF.

V gene TRBV6-2 or TRBV6-3 combines with J gene TRBJ2-1; the match to TRBD1 covers 12 bases. The CDR3 has 17 residues. Germline V lookup: CDR1 MNHEY, CDR2 SVGEGT. The J segment lost 0 bases and the V segment lost 7 bases, leaving 7 bases of the junction unmatched. The CDR3 is CASMGQGAGSSYNEQFF. The CDR3, as DNA: TGTGCCAGCATGGGACAGGGGGCGGGGAGCTCCTACAATGAGCAGTTCTTC.